This T cell receptor (beta chain) came from a study of CD8 T cells in ankylosing spondylitis. Overall study results and limits: Reactive arthritis synovial fluid and blood previously showed some of these motif variants. Significant enrichment of disease-linked clones was reported in matched ankylosing spondylitis synovial fluid. Characteristic of ankylosing spondylitis blood, it appeared, was a TCR beta motif comprising several highly homologous variants.

The CDR3 length is 15 residues. The germline V and J ends were trimmed by 2 bases and 7 bases, with 17 bases remaining between them. Per germline, CDR1 KGHSH and CDR2 LQKENI. Quantitative 5'-RACE with molecular barcodes produced the TCR beta libraries. Via MiXCR, TCRdb re-called the 5' RACE reads, giving one row per CDR3 protein. Among more than 400,000 distinct CDR3 sequences listed, about 5.4% were seen once. This clonotype was detected ten times or more. The antigen remains unidentified. The rearrangement links TRBV18 to TRBJ1-1, with a possible D match to TRBD1 (5 bases). This clonotype was obtained from a male donor with ankylosing spondylitis. The source material was blood, either unsorted or a sorted T cell fraction (not recorded which). The CDR3 nucleotides read TGTGCCAGCTCACCAAGGGGCCGGAGTTCGGGTGAAGCTTTCTTT. Translating gives CASSPRGRSSGEAFF.